This entry lists 31 T cell receptor beta chains sequenced from one sample in a study of CD8 T cells in Susac syndrome. When the RNA was reverse transcribed, random hexamers were used with an input of roughly 0.45 to 1 ug. TCRdb passed the immunoSEQ multiplex PCR reads through MiXCR, listing each CDR3 protein once. The table shows fewer than 70,000 distinct CDR3 sequences, with 95% occurring only once. The material sequenced was CD8+ T cells from PBMCs. These TCRs come from a human donor in good health.

The chain carries TRBV20-1 and TRBJ1-5, with 9 positions matching TRBD1. CDR1 is DFQATT, CDR2 SNEGSKA, per germline (reference sequence). Germline trimming cut 6 bases from V and 3 bases from J; bases unmatched to any gene: 12. This CDR3 region has 16 residues. The CDR3 DNA sequence: TGCAGTGCCGCCGGGACAGGGACCCTCATCAATCAGCCCCAGCATTTT. Protein product: CSAAGTGTLINQPQHF.

The gene calls are TRBV20-1 and TRBJ2-5; TRBD2 matches at 8 bases. The CDR3 has 14 residues. The J segment lost 5 bases and the V segment lost 3 bases, leaving 8 bases of the junction unmatched. The germline gives CDR1 DFQATT, CDR2 SNEGSKA (reference sequence). The CDR3 sequence: CSARVAGLRETQYF. The CDR3 bases are TGCAGTGCTAGGGTAGCGGGGTTAAGGGAGACCCAGTACTTC.

This rearrangement joins TRBV4-1 to TRBJ2-7; weak D call: TRBD1 (6 bases). Looked up from germline, CDR1 is MGHRA and CDR2 is YSYEKL. V lost 4 bases and J lost 7, with 14 bases in between. The CDR3 contains 13 residues. In DNA, the CDR3 is TGCGCCAGCAGCCCCACAGGGTTTGGGGAGCAGTACTTC. This gives the protein CASSPTGFGEQYF.

The V and J genes are TRBV3-1 and TRBJ2-2, with 9 bases matching TRBD2. The trim removed 4 bases at V and 8 bases at J, leaving 5 bases unmatched. CDR1 LGHDT and CDR2 YNNKEL come from the germline V gene (reference sequence). The CDR3 is 14 amino acids. CDR3: CASSRRTSEGELFF. CDR3 DNA: TGTGCCAGCAGCCGACGGACTAGCGAAGGGGAGCTGTTTTTT.

This rearrangement joins TRBV29-1 to TRBJ2-3, with D maybe TRBD1 (5 bases). V was cut by 8 bases and J by 6 bases, with 12 bases left in between. The CDR3 runs to 11 residues. Germline V lookup: CDR1 SQVTM, CDR2 ANQGSEA. Here the CDR3 DNA reads TGCAGCCCAGGATGGGGCGATACGCAGTATTTT. It yields the protein CSPGWGDTQYF.

This sequence joins TRBV11-2 and TRBJ1-2, with D unresolved. Trimming left V 4 bases short and J 3 bases short, with 9 bases between. There are 13 residues in the CDR3. CDR1 is SGHAT and CDR2 is FQNNGV in the germline V gene. CDR3 loop: CASSSGIYYGYTF. In DNA, the CDR3 is TGTGCCAGCAGCTCGGGAATTTACTATGGCTACACCTTC.

CDR3 coding DNA: TGTGCCAGCAGCCCCCTGGGGACGGAGACCCAGTACTTC. This sequence encodes CASSPLGTETQYF. The chain is built from TRBV5-4 and TRBJ2-5; the D call may be TRBD1 or TRBD2 (5 bases each). Germline CDR1 and CDR2: SGHNT and YYREEE (reference sequence). This CDR3 comprises 13 residues. V was clipped by 4 bases and J by 5 bases, with 12 bases between them.

This clonotype was counted a single time. This chain links TRBV2 with TRBJ2-2; tentative D call: TRBD1 (5 bases). Germline assignment: CDR1 SNHLY and CDR2 FYNNEI. The V end was cut by 3 bases, the J end by 5 bases, with 7 bases between. The CDR3 length is 13 residues. The CDR3 DNA is TGTGCCAGCAGTGACAGGGCGACCGGGGAGCTGTTTTTT. This translates into CASSDRATGELFF.

The chain employs TRBV29-1 and TRBJ2-1; the D gene could be TRBD1 or TRBD2 (7 bases each). Trimming stripped 6 bases from V and 2 bases from J, with 11 bases between. The CDR3 runs to 13 residues. Germline lookup yields CDR1 SQVTM and CDR2 ANQGSEA. The CDR3 region is CSVRGGTYNEQFF. The DNA of the CDR3 is TGCAGCGTCAGGGGGGGAACCTACAATGAGCAGTTCTTC.

The chain couples TRBV23-1 to TRBJ2-7; TRBD1 might be the D (6 bases). TRBV23-1 carries the ORF label, with uncertain function. This CDR3 is built from 13 residues. V dropped 7 bases and J dropped 3 bases, with 13 bases sitting between them. CDR3 amino acids: CASTPRDNYEQYV. The CDR3 DNA follows: TGCGCCAGCACCCCCCGGGACAACTACGAGCAGTACGTC.

The chain links TRBV7-2 to TRBJ2-1; 8 nucleotides line up with TRBD2. Germline V gene lookup returns CDR1 SGHTA and CDR2 FQGNSA. After removal of 6 bases from V and 10 bases from J, the junction contained 8 bases not matched to a gene. There are 13 residues in the CDR3. In DNA, the CDR3 is TGTGCCAGCAGTCCCGACGGCGGGGGGGAGCAGTTCTTC. Its protein is CASSPDGGGEQFF.

V and J are TRBV25-1 and TRBJ1-2; TRBD1 matches at 8 bases. J lost 5 bases, V lost 3 bases, and 11 bases had no gene match. The V gene's germline CDR1 is MGHDK and CDR2 SYGVNS. The CDR3 runs 16 residues. CDR3 sequence reads: CASSDETGDHWYGYTF. CDR3 nucleotides: TGTGCCAGCAGTGATGAGACAGGGGATCATTGGTATGGCTACACCTTC.

The rearrangement links TRBV24-1 to TRBJ2-5, with D maybe TRBD2 (7 bases). The CDR3 has 15 residues. V shed 1 base and J shed 3 bases, with 11 bases lying between them. From germline, CDR1 is KGHDR and CDR2 SFDVKD. CDR3 DNA sequence: TGTGCCACCAGTGATTTTGGGGGGGACAAAGAGACCCAGTACTTC. Encoded protein: CATSDFGGDKETQYF.

This clonotype has a handful of counts. This CDR3 reads CASSMGLPEAFF. The CDR3 DNA reads as TGTGCCAGTAGCATGGGGCTGCCTGAAGCTTTCTTT. The chain uses TRBV19 and TRBJ1-1; TRBD1 might be the D (5 bases). Germline V gene sequence: CDR1 LNHDA, CDR2 SQIVND (reference sequence). The CDR3 sequence is 12 residues long. Trimming took off 6 bases at V and 6 bases at J, with 11 bases between the two ends.

On this clonotype itself: The junction differs from germline at one of its ends, possibly a read error. The chain couples TRBV7-4 to TRBJ1-5; the D is unclear. This CDR3 spans 13 amino acids. Germline V gene lookup returns CDR1 SGHVT and CDR2 SQSDAQ. CDR3 in amino acids: CANSRQINQPQHF. The CDR3 coding sequence is TGTGCCAACAGCCGGCAAATCAATCAGCCCCAGCATTTT.

The chain links TRBV12-3 or TRBV12-4 to TRBJ2-3; D call uncertain. Deletions cut 3 bases from V and 0 bases from J, with 13 bases between. The CDR3 length is 16 residues. The CDR3 nucleotides read TGTGCCAGCAGTTTCCTTGAGACCCCTAGCACAGATACGCAGTATTTT. This translates into CASSFLETPSTDTQYF.

The chain joins TRBV7-3 to TRBJ2-2; no firm D call. The V end was cut by 1 base, the J end by 4 bases, with 7 bases between. CDR1 is SGHTA, CDR2 FQGTGA, per germline. The CDR3 length is 14 residues. The chain's CDR3 is CASSLKGFTGELFF. CDR3 DNA: TGTGCCAGCAGCTTAAAGGGTTTCACCGGGGAGCTGTTTTTT.

V usage is TRBV4-1 and J usage is TRBJ2-5; D might be TRBD2 (6 bases). Germline V CDR1 and CDR2: MGHRA, YSYEKL. V was clipped by 2 bases and J by 2 bases, with 12 bases between them. This CDR3 region has 15 residues. CDR3 bases: TGCGCCAGCAGCCAACCGCGGGGTCTTCAAGAGACCCAGTACTTC. This translates into CASSQPRGLQETQYF.

This clonotype was detected once. The chain employs TRBV27 and TRBJ1-5, with D unresolved. The V gene lost 7 bases and the J gene lost 2 bases, with 15 bases spanning the gap. Germline-derived CDR1 and CDR2 are MNHEY and SMNVEV (reference sequence). The CDR3 has 15 amino acids. DNA for the CDR3: TGTGCCAGCAAAGAGGGCGCAGGAGGCAATCAGCCCCAGCATTTT. Its translation is CASKEGAGGNQPQHF.

V and J are TRBV6-5 and TRBJ2-7; weak D call: TRBD2 (6 bases). The CDR3 consists of 12 residues. V was clipped by 5 bases and J by 7 bases, with 12 bases between them. The germline V gene has CDR1 MNHEY and CDR2 SVGAGI. In DNA form, the CDR3 reads TGTGCCAGCAGTGACCCTGGGGGGGAGCAGTACTTC. Amino acids: CASSDPGGEQYF.

CDR3 in DNA: TGCGCCAGCAGCCAACCCTTAGACAGGCTGGAAGCTTTCTTT. Encoded protein: CASSQPLDRLEAFF. The V call is TRBV4-1, the J call TRBJ1-1, with D maybe TRBD1 (6 bases). Germline V gene data show CDR1 as MGHRA and CDR2 as YSYEKL. V was pared by 2 bases and J by 8 bases, with 15 bases between. There are 14 residues in the CDR3.

This chain connects TRBV6-2 or TRBV6-3 to TRBJ2-1; D unresolved. Between the trimmed V and J ends, which lost 8 bases and 10 bases, there was a span of 12 bases. CDR1 is MNHEY and CDR2 is SVGEGT in the germline V gene. This CDR3 spans 11 amino acids. The CDR3 loop reads CASHGRAEQFF. CDR3 nucleotides: TGTGCCAGCCATGGACGGGCCGAGCAGTTCTTC.

The chain recombines TRBV4-1 with TRBJ2-1, with D possibly matching TRBD2 (6 bases). The CDR3 consists of 14 residues. Germline V gene data show CDR1 as MGHRA and CDR2 as YSYEKL. The V and J ends lost 4 bases and 8 bases respectively, with 15 bases between them. CDR3 in amino acids: CASSPRDLGDEQFF. In DNA, the CDR3 is TGCGCCAGCAGCCCCCGGGACTTAGGGGATGAGCAGTTCTTC.

CDR3 residues: CASSHNWGGPHNEQFF. The CDR3, as DNA: TGCGCCAGCAGTCACAATTGGGGGGGCCCCCACAATGAGCAGTTCTTC. The chain joins TRBV23-1 to TRBJ2-1; weak D call: TRBD2 (7 bases). TRBV23-1 is flagged as an ORF with uncertain function. This CDR3 is 16 amino acids long. The germline V and J ends were trimmed by 3 bases and 5 bases, with 17 bases remaining between them.

This clonotype has a single count. The chain has TRBV7-8 and TRBJ2-5; TRBD2 might be the D (5 bases). Trimming left V 1 base short and J 3 bases short, with 12 bases between. The CDR3 covers 15 residues. Looked up from germline, CDR1 is SGHVS and CDR2 is FQNEAQ. CDR3 amino acids: CASSLGTGIKETQYF. For the CDR3, the DNA is TGTGCCAGCAGCTTAGGGACGGGGATTAAAGAGACCCAGTACTTC.

The chain recombines TRBV7-9 with TRBJ1-5; D not certain. V was trimmed by 5 bases and J by 11 bases, leaving 13 bases between them. This CDR3 is built from 12 residues. Per the germline V gene, CDR1 is SEHNR and CDR2 is FQNEAQ (reference sequence). The CDR3 is CASSTPAETQHF. The DNA of the CDR3 is TGTGCCAGCAGCACCCCGGCGGAGACCCAGCATTTT. Based on the CDR3 plus reference TRBV7-9 and TRBJ1-5, the full variable domain is DTGVSQNPRHKITKRGQNVTFRCDPISEHNRLYWYRQTLGQGPEFLTYFQNEAQLEKSRLLSDRFSAERPKGSFSTLEIQRTEQGDSAMYLCASSTPAETQHFGDGTRLSIL.

The genes are TRBV10-3 and TRBJ2-3; D is undetermined. The CDR3 sequence is 12 residues long. From germline, CDR1 is ENHRY and CDR2 SYGVKD. With 7 bases removed from V and 5 bases from J, the gap between germline ends came to 10 bases. CDR3 in amino acids: CAIKTSGDTQYF. Written as DNA, the CDR3 is TGTGCCATCAAGACTTCAGGAGATACGCAGTATTTT.

The chain couples TRBV7-9 to TRBJ2-5; D is possibly TRBD2 (7 bases). CDR3 length equals 15 residues. Germline values: CDR1 SEHNR, CDR2 FQNEAQ (reference sequence). V gave up 5 bases and J gave up 4 bases, with 17 bases separating them. This CDR3 reads CASSPRTGGRETQYF. The CDR3 DNA reads as TGTGCCAGCAGCCCTCGGACGGGGGGCAGAGAGACCCAGTACTTC.

This chain joins TRBV6-5 and TRBJ1-2; D possibly corresponds to TRBD1 (5 bases). This CDR3 contains 13 residues. Trimming pared 2 bases from V and 4 bases from J, leaving 8 bases between. CDR1 MNHEY and CDR2 SVGAGI come from the germline V gene. The DNA for the CDR3 is TGTGCCAGCAGTTACCCTGACAGCTATGGCTACACCTTC. As protein: CASSYPDSYGYTF.

The chain joins TRBV7-3 to TRBJ2-6; D is unclear. CDR1 is SGHTA, CDR2 FQGTGA, per germline. V was shortened by 4 bases and J by 1 base, with 8 bases between the two germline ends. This CDR3 region has 15 residues. CDR3 loop: CASSSLGSGANVLTF. CDR3 bases: TGTGCCAGCAGCTCCTTGGGGTCTGGGGCCAACGTCCTGACTTTC.

This chain joins TRBV20-1 and TRBJ1-6; D is uncertain. There are 16 residues in the CDR3. V lost 5 bases, J lost 0 bases, and 14 bases lay in between. CDR1 is DFQATT, CDR2 SNEGSKA, per germline (reference sequence). CDR3 in DNA: TGCAGTGCTCTCCCTGATATGGACTCCTATAATTCACCCCTCCACTTT. Translating it yields CSALPDMDSYNSPLHF.